This T cell receptor (beta chain) was recovered during a study of cytomegalovirus exposure and HLA in healthy donors. Study conclusions and caveats: Clonal expansion, a later analysis showed, was greater in HLA-associated TCR beta chains than in equally common others. Excluded: some indistinguishable V segments such as TRBV6-2 and TRBV6-3. Within the data, a cluster of highly shared sequence variants was likely a sequencing artifact.

The CDR3 runs to 17 residues. Trimming stripped 0 bases from V and 7 bases from J, with 21 bases between. Germline CDR1 and CDR2: LNHNV and YYDKDF (reference sequence). In the PCR, 60 Vbeta and 13 Jbeta primers were used. The protocol was immunoSEQ multiplex PCR, while the TCRdb copy is restricted to in-frame clones and leaves out a portion. Its clone listing holds 38,000 or so clones. About this clone: The target antigen is unknown.

When sampled, the donors appeared nominally healthy, though they likely had unrecorded immune exposures. The sample was PBMCs. The TCR comes from a man aged 25-45 years in good health and CMV-seronegative. The J gene is TRBJ1-1, the V gene TRBV15; tentative D call: TRBD1 (5 bases). The CDR3 DNA follows: TGTGCCACCAGCAGAGATGCCTTTTGGGGCGCAGGTCTTGAAGCTTTCTTT. It codes for CATSRDAFWGAGLEAFF.